The entry below gives a single TCR beta chain sequence along with its context. This clonotype appeared a few times. The antigen it binds to is not known. No base-level quality is on record; no much larger clone is a single base apart. This sample is part of a study of post-analysis software for immune sequencing data (dated by TCRdb to 2014 to 2015). Regarding the study in general: Relapsing-remitting, secondary progressive and progressive-relapsing multiple sclerosis were recorded as disease courses, and subtype annotation was lacking for some patients. The multiple sclerosis patient repertoires were compared with 11 previously published healthy control repertoires from donors aged about 6 to 28 years. A subset of samples was prepared in parallel using single-end sample barcoding, then pooled and co-amplified after Illumina adapter ligation. The investigation overall reported the following: The control group was slightly older than the multiple sclerosis patient group. Significantly lower normalized Chao1 diversity was found in multiple sclerosis patients than in controls, suggesting substantial peripheral T-cell clonal expansion. Patients showed significantly higher frequencies than controls for a handful of TRBV segments, among them TRBV5-6, TRBV5-1 and TRBV20-1. Direct clustering with F measure showed strong co-clustering of samples prepared in the same batch, prompting a batch-effect correction.

To demonstrate the VDJtools post-analysis software, the study profiled TCR beta repertoires from the peripheral blood of around 13 young patients with multiple sclerosis. The multiple sclerosis patients were children and adolescents between about 6 and 16 years of age. Trimming at the junction amounts to 2 bases on V and 8 bases on J, and the germline ends lie 1 base apart. Spanning cysteine to phenylalanine, the CDR3 consists of 10 amino acids. Only the CDR3 portion is preserved as DNA: 30 bases, with reading frame beginning at the first base. CDR1 and CDR2, per the germline V gene, are MDHEN and SYDVKM. The library came from PCR. Sequencing was performed on an Illumina HiSeq 2500. To reduce PCR and sequencing biases, unique molecular identifiers were built into the TCR beta cDNA libraries. Per 1 to 10 million input T cells, around 500,000 cDNA molecules were obtained, such that each molecule approximated one T cell. The same protocol used for the earlier healthy control dataset was applied to prepare and sequence the patient libraries. Within a given batch, samples were prepared together, multiplexed and sequenced on the same HiSeq lane. As for the original processing: MIGEC handled the raw barcoded reads, throwing out single-read molecular identifier groups before consensus assembly and CDR3 extraction. Clonotype tables were post-analysed with VDJtools, normalizing diversity by down-sampling all datasets to the smallest sample size. To correct batch-related cross-sample contamination, repertoire overlap clustering matched CDR3 amino acid sequences but not nucleotide sequences. TCRdb passed the public sequencing reads through fastp at Q25 and MiXCR, retaining productive beta sequences. Each record represents a unique CDR3 protein, reported with the most common genes and DNA among its rows. V and J calls and clone size were set by TCRdb, not the authors. Recorded for this sample are approximately 440,000 distinct CDR3 sequences; around 40% of them occurred a single time. The leading ten clones occupy 9% to 14% of the sample.

Here the chain combines TRBV28 and TRBJ2-1, with no confidently assigned D gene. Sequencing used blood. This TCR was recovered from a girl aged 10 to 17 with multiple sclerosis. The base sequence is TGTGCCAGCAGTTTAGATGAGCAGTTCTTC. This encodes CASSLDEQFF.